The 12 T cell receptor beta chains in this list originate from one sample, sequenced in a study of T cells after yellow fever vaccination. TCRdb re-called the 5' RACE reads with MiXCR, one entry per CDR3 protein. The table lists 300,000 or so distinct CDR3 sequences, around 9.3% of them singletons. The sequenced sample was CD4+ T cells sorted from PBMCs, obtained 5 days after the yellow fever booster vaccination. These receptors were obtained from a man aged 18 to 29 who received the YFV17D yellow fever vaccine.

The chain has TRBV6-2 or TRBV6-3 and TRBJ2-7; D gene uncertain. This CDR3 has 12 residues. In germline, CDR1 is MNHEY, CDR2 SVGEGT. The V end lost 5 bases, the J end lost 12 bases, and 17 bases lay between the germline ends. CDR3 nucleotide sequence: TGTGCCAGCAGTCTATCCGGGTATCGGCCGTACTTC. Amino acid sequence: CASSLSGYRPYF.

This clonotype occurred many times. This rearrangement joins TRBV3-1 to TRBJ2-2; a possible D gene is TRBD2 (5 bases). Germline V gene lookup returns CDR1 LGHDT and CDR2 YNNKEL (reference sequence). The CDR3 runs to 14 residues. Trimming took off 8 bases at V and 0 bases at J, with 10 bases between the two ends. The CDR3 sequence: CASRTGANTGELFF. As DNA, the CDR3 is TGTGCCAGCCGGACTGGCGCGAACACCGGGGAGCTGTTTTTT. The variable domain in full, completed from reference TRBV3-1 and TRBJ2-2, reads DTAVSQTPKYLVTQMGNDKSIKCEQNLGHDTMYWYKQDSKKFLKIMFSYNNKELIINETVPNRFSPKSPDKAHLNLHINSLELGDSAVYFCASRTGANTGELFFGEGSRLTVL.

This clonotype has more than one count but fewer than ten. The chain links TRBV20-1 to TRBJ2-7; maybe TRBD2 (5 bases). Between the trimmed V and J ends, which lost 3 bases and 3 bases, there was a span of 12 bases. This CDR3 is 13 amino acids long. Germline V gene data show CDR1 as DFQATT and CDR2 as SNEGSKA (reference sequence). The CDR3 nucleotides are TGCAGTGCTAGTACGGGGAAAGTCTACGAGCAGTACGTC. It yields the protein CSASTGKVYEQYV.

In this sample, this clonotype turned up a few times. The gene calls are TRBV29-1 and TRBJ2-5, with 7 bases identical to TRBD2. V gave up 8 bases and J gave up 4 bases; unmatched junction bases: 7. The CDR3 is 12 amino acids. Germline CDR1 SQVTM, CDR2 ANQGSEA. The DNA of the CDR3 is TGCAGCTGGCGGGGGACCTCAGAGACCCAGTACTTC. It translates to CSWRGTSETQYF.

The chain carries TRBV4-3 and TRBJ2-2, with 9 bases lining up with TRBD2. The V segment lost 5 bases and the J segment 0 bases; nucleotides outside the gene matches: 7. The CDR3 runs to 17 residues. Germline V gives CDR1 LGHNA, CDR2 YSLEER. For the CDR3, the DNA is TGCGCCAGCAGCTCCGGGACTAGCTTCGCGAACACCGGGGAGCTGTTTTTT. Protein product: CASSSGTSFANTGELFF.

In this sample, this clonotype turned up many times. The chain has TRBV6-2 or TRBV6-3 and TRBJ1-6; possibly TRBD1 for D (5 bases). V shed 6 bases and J shed 5 bases, with 17 bases lying between them. Germline CDR1 and CDR2: MNHEY and SVGEGT. The CDR3 is 16 amino acids. CDR3 residues: CASRNQMEGHNSPLHF. The CDR3 bases are TGTGCCAGCAGGAACCAGATGGAGGGGCATAATTCACCCCTCCACTTT.

This clonotype was seen only a few times. The V gene is TRBV24-1, the J gene TRBJ2-7, with TRBD1 matching 7 bases. V trimming: 1 base; J trimming: 3 bases; junction bases outside the gene matches: 5. The length of the CDR3 is 15 residues. The germline V gene encodes CDR1 KGHDR and CDR2 SFDVKD. CDR3 nucleotides: TGTGCCACCAGTGATTTCAGGGGGAATCTCTACGAGCAGTACGTC. Amino acid sequence: CATSDFRGNLYEQYV.

The chain recombines TRBV7-2 with TRBJ1-5; D remains unclear. The CDR3 loop spans 13 amino acids. CDR1 is SGHTA and CDR2 is FQGNSA in the germline V gene. Trimming pared 3 bases from V and 4 bases from J, leaving 7 bases between. CDR3 coding DNA: TGTGCCAGCAGCTTCAATGGGAATCAGCCCCAGCATTTT. This codes for CASSFNGNQPQHF.

Ten or more counts support this clonotype. V gene TRBV24-1 combines with J gene TRBJ2-1; 7 positions match TRBD1. Per germline, CDR1 KGHDR and CDR2 SFDVKD. The CDR3 totals 15 residues. V lost 3 bases, J lost 6 bases, and 7 bases stayed unmatched. CDR3 residues: CATSDRQGFLNEQFF. The CDR3 region has the DNA TGTGCCACCAGTGATAGACAGGGTTTTCTCAATGAGCAGTTCTTC.

This clonotype was seen more than once but under ten times. The chain is built from TRBV7-2 and TRBJ2-3; D not certain. Per the germline V gene, CDR1 is SGHTA and CDR2 is FQGNSA. V was pared by 1 base and J by 0 bases, with 8 bases between. The CDR3 totals 15 residues. The chain's CDR3 is CASSLVDGSTDTQYF. DNA of the CDR3: TGTGCCAGCAGCTTAGTGGACGGGAGCACAGATACGCAGTATTTT.

This rearrangement joins TRBV23-1 to TRBJ2-5; 7 nucleotides align to TRBD2. TRBV23-1 is known as an ORF, though its function is uncertain. The V gene end was trimmed by 2 bases and the J gene end by 4 bases; junction bases not matched to a gene: 4. The CDR3 has 14 amino acids. In DNA, the CDR3 is TGCGCCAGCAGTCAACCCAGGGAGGGAGAGACCCAGTACTTC. Amino acids: CASSQPREGETQYF.

This clonotype turned up a few times. V usage is TRBV25-1 and J usage is TRBJ1-6, with TRBD1 matching 9 bases. The germline V gene encodes CDR1 MGHDK and CDR2 SYGVNS. V gave up 4 bases and J gave up 10 bases; unmatched junction bases: 5. The CDR3 covers 14 residues. CDR3 sequence: CASSATGGGSPLHF. The DNA for the CDR3 is TGTGCCAGCAGTGCCACAGGGGGCGGGTCACCCCTCCACTTT.